This T cell receptor (beta chain) was retrieved from a study of shared clonotypes between healthy human individuals. Looking at the study overall: Donors had three CD4 naive, three CD4 memory, two CD8 naive and one CD8 memory plate apiece. Findings of the study overall: For naive CD4 cells, roughly 5% of clonotypes were shared across a handful of donors. Enrolling few donors narrowed the genetic and exposure-history diversity that was represented.

To note about this clone: Antigen: not known.

Between the trimmed V and J ends, which lost 3 bases and 2 bases, there was a span of 17 bases. This CDR3 contains 16 residues. Germline V CDR1 and CDR2: LNHNV, YYDKDF (reference sequence). Generated by immunoSEQ multiplex PCR, the TCRdb table keeps only in-frame clones and is missing some. The sample yields 1 million to 1.3 million clones, 75% to 85% seen once. Every donor, a Caucasian adult, lived in Nashville, Tennessee. The source is a man between 18 and 29 years old in good health. Some clones in this sample may be carry-over from other donors' samples. The chain employs TRBV15 and TRBJ2-7; a weak D match, TRBD2 (5 bases). What was sequenced was memory CD4+ T cells from PBMCs. Subset specified: CD45RA-negative fraction. The CDR3 is CATSSPRGLGTYEQYF. The CDR3 DNA reads TGTGCCACCAGCAGCCCTCGGGGATTGGGCACCTACGAGCAGTACTTC.